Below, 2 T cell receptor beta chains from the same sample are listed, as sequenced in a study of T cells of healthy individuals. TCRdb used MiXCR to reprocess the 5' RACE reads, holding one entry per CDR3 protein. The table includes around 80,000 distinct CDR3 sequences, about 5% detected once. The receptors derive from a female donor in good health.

As DNA, the CDR3 is TGCAGCGTTGAGCCCGGACTTTCCTACAATGAGCAGTTCTTC. It yields the protein CSVEPGLSYNEQFF. The chain carries TRBV29-1 and TRBJ2-1, with D tentatively TRBD2 (5 bases). The CDR3 runs to 14 residues. Germline CDR1 and CDR2: SQVTM and ANQGSEA. Trimming left V 3 bases short and J 1 base short, with 10 bases between.

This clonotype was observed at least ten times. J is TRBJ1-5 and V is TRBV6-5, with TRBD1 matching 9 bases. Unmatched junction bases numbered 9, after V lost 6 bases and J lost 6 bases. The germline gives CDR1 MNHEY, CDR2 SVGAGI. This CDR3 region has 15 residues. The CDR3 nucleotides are TGTGCCAGCAGCCTACAGGGGGCCGGGGGTCAGCCCCAGCATTTT. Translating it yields CASSLQGAGGQPQHF.